This passage covers 32 T cell receptor beta chains from one sample sequenced in a study of CD8 T cells in ankylosing spondylitis. TCRdb reprocessed the 5' RACE reads with MiXCR, giving one entry per CDR3 protein. The sample consists of 150,000 to 200,000 distinct CDR3 sequences, roughly 10% of them appearing once. Material for sequencing was blood, either unsorted or a sorted T cell fraction (not recorded which). These receptors were obtained from a male donor with ankylosing spondylitis or in good health (not recorded which).

This clonotype came up many times. The chain links TRBV27 to TRBJ2-7; D may correspond to TRBD1 or TRBD2 (5 bases each). The ends were cut back, 2 bases at V and 4 bases at J, with 18 bases in the middle. CDR1 MNHEY and CDR2 SMNVEV come from the germline V gene (reference sequence). The CDR3 extends over 16 amino acids. The CDR3 DNA follows: TGTGCCAGCAGTTTAAGGGTCGGGGCAGGAAATTACGAGCAGTACTTC. Its protein is CASSLRVGAGNYEQYF.

This clonotype was counted many times. The chain combines TRBV5-1 with TRBJ1-2; the match to TRBD1 covers 7 bases. Losses at the gene ends were 4 bases for V and 2 bases for J; bases not matched to a gene: 5. The CDR3 has 14 amino acids. Looked up from germline, CDR1 is SGHRS and CDR2 is YFSETQ. The CDR3 DNA reads as TGCGCCAGCAGCGTCCGGGACAGAAACTATGGCTACACCTTC. Its translation: CASSVRDRNYGYTF.

Concerning this clonotype: This may stem from a read error, because a much larger clone lies one nucleotide away. V gene TRBV9 combines with J gene TRBJ2-5; unclear D gene. The CDR3 consists of 11 residues. V dropped 4 bases and J dropped 10 bases, with 11 bases sitting between them. In germline, CDR1 is SGDLS, CDR2 YYNGEE. The CDR3 sequence is CASSTGKIQYF. CDR3 nucleotides: TGTGCCAGCAGCACTGGGAAGATCCAGTACTTC. The complete variable domain, with remaining parts taken from reference TRBV9 and TRBJ2-5, reads DSGVTQTPKHLITATGQRVTLRCSPRSGDLSVYWYQQSLDQGLQFLIQYYNGEERAKGNILERFSAQQFPDLHSELNLSSLELGDSALYFCASSTGKIQYFGPGTRLLVL.

This clonotype was picked up many times. The chain recombines TRBV2 with TRBJ2-3; D is perhaps TRBD2 (5 bases). Trimming stripped 4 bases from V and 6 bases from J, with 5 bases between. Germline-derived CDR1 and CDR2 are SNHLY and FYNNEI. The CDR3 extends over 11 amino acids. CDR3 amino acids: CASSGEDTQYF. For the CDR3, the DNA is TGTGCCAGCAGTGGGGAGGATACGCAGTATTTT.

This clonotype was seen a few times. V usage is TRBV20-1 and J usage is TRBJ2-3; tentatively, D is TRBD1 or TRBD2 (5 bases each). CDR1 DFQATT and CDR2 SNEGSKA come from the germline V gene (reference sequence). V gave up 2 bases and J gave up 3 bases, with 18 bases separating them. This CDR3 is built from 16 residues. CDR3 sequence reads: CSARWVERGLTDTQYF. DNA for the CDR3: TGCAGTGCTAGATGGGTGGAGAGGGGTCTGACAGATACGCAGTATTTT.

There are many counts of this clonotype. V usage is TRBV4-3 and J usage is TRBJ1-3; no clear D gene. V was pared by 1 base and J by 0 bases, with 4 bases between. The CDR3 is made up of 14 amino acids. CDR1 is LGHNA and CDR2 is YSLEER in the germline V gene. The chain's CDR3 is CASSQGRSGNTIYF. CDR3 DNA sequence: TGCGCCAGCAGCCAAGGGCGCTCTGGAAACACCATATATTTT.

This clonotype came up many times. This chain uses TRBV10-3 with TRBJ2-1; 11 positions match TRBD2. This CDR3 contains 14 residues. J lost 7 bases, V lost 11 bases, and 10 bases had no gene match. Looked up from germline, CDR1 is ENHRY and CDR2 is SYGVKD. The CDR3 sequence is CAASSSGGLNEQFF. CDR3 bases: TGTGCCGCCTCATCTAGCGGGGGGTTAAATGAGCAGTTCTTC.

This clonotype came up many times. The V and J genes are TRBV24-1 and TRBJ2-3, with TRBD2 identical over 9 bases. Germline V gene data show CDR1 as KGHDR and CDR2 as SFDVKD. V shed 1 base, J shed 4 bases, and the junction held 5 bases outside the gene matches. The CDR3 has 16 amino acids. CDR3 nucleotide sequence: TGTGCCACCAGTGATTTCGGCGGGGGGGACCCAGATACGCAGTATTTT. This sequence encodes CATSDFGGGDPDTQYF.

In its sample, this clonotype was seen a few times. V gene TRBV29-1 combines with J gene TRBJ1-1, with 11 bases aligning to TRBD1. With V trimmed by 8 bases and J by 4 bases, 9 bases remained unmatched. Germline assignment: CDR1 SQVTM and CDR2 ANQGSEA. This CDR3 comprises 14 residues. This chain's CDR3 is CSSGQGAWGTEAFF. Written as DNA, the CDR3 is TGCAGCTCCGGACAGGGGGCTTGGGGCACTGAAGCTTTCTTT.

The chain recombines TRBV5-1 with TRBJ2-5; D ambiguous. The CDR3 spans 16 residues. With 4 bases removed from V and 1 base from J, the gap between germline ends came to 17 bases. Per germline, CDR1 SGHRS and CDR2 YFSETQ. The CDR3 nucleotides are TGCGCCAGCAGCCCCTCTCGGCAGCACCTCCAAGAGACCCAGTACTTC. Translating it yields CASSPSRQHLQETQYF.

There are many counts of this clonotype. The gene calls are TRBV20-1 and TRBJ2-7; 13 bases align to TRBD2. From germline, CDR1 is DFQATT and CDR2 SNEGSKA (reference sequence). The CDR3 is 13 amino acids. V shed 7 bases, J shed 2 bases, and the junction held 2 bases outside the gene matches. The CDR3 loop is CSVLAGGPYEQYF. The CDR3 DNA reads TGCAGTGTACTAGCGGGAGGGCCCTACGAGCAGTACTTC.

At least ten counts were recorded for this clonotype. The chain links TRBV5-1 to TRBJ1-2; D is unclear. The CDR3 is made up of 11 amino acids. V was cut by 5 bases and J by 5 bases, with 7 bases left in between. Per the germline V gene, CDR1 is SGHRS and CDR2 is YFSETQ. This CDR3 is CASRDGYGYTF. The CDR3 coding sequence is TGCGCCAGCAGGGACGGGTATGGCTACACCTTC.

The chain has TRBV7-2 and TRBJ2-4, with D perhaps matching TRBD2 (6 bases). With 7 bases removed from V and 8 bases from J, the gap between germline ends came to 18 bases. Germline V gives CDR1 SGHTA, CDR2 FQGNSA. The CDR3 has 14 residues. Written as DNA, the CDR3 is TGTGCCAGCACCCCCGGGGGAGTTCTTGACATTCAGTACTTC. It translates to CASTPGGVLDIQYF.

The gene calls are TRBV5-1 and TRBJ2-1, with no clear D. The CDR3 contains 15 residues. With 2 bases removed from V and 0 bases from J, the gap between germline ends came to 9 bases. Germline V lookup: CDR1 SGHRS, CDR2 YFSETQ. The CDR3 loop is CASSFERSSYNEQFF. Written as DNA, the CDR3 is TGCGCCAGCAGCTTTGAGCGTAGCTCCTACAATGAGCAGTTCTTC.

This clonotype was observed at least ten times. V is TRBV20-1 and J is TRBJ2-3, with TRBD2 identical over 10 bases. The CDR3 is 12 amino acids. Germline V gene lookup returns CDR1 DFQATT and CDR2 SNEGSKA (reference sequence). V trimming: 6 bases; J trimming: 10 bases; junction bases outside the gene matches: 7. The CDR3 sequence: CSAAPTSGSQYF. CDR3 sequence (DNA): TGCAGTGCCGCCCCGACTAGCGGGTCGCAGTATTTT.

The chain links TRBV10-3 to TRBJ2-5, with D perhaps matching TRBD1 (5 bases). CDR1 is ENHRY and CDR2 is SYGVKD in the germline V gene. This CDR3 spans 16 amino acids. Trimming took 0 bases from V and 5 from J, leaving 16 bases between them. As DNA, the CDR3 is TGTGCCATCAGTGAGTCGACTCAGGGCAGGGTGGAGACCCAGTACTTC. The encoded protein is CAISESTQGRVETQYF.

This clonotype was counted a few times. The V gene is TRBV5-1, the J gene TRBJ2-3; D is ambiguous. There are 12 residues in the CDR3. Deletions cut 2 bases from V and 5 bases from J, with 6 bases between. Germline loops: CDR1 SGHRS, CDR2 YFSETQ. The CDR3 loop is CASSFHRDTQYF. The CDR3, as DNA: TGCGCCAGCAGCTTCCATAGAGATACGCAGTATTTT.

The table lists this clonotype with many counts. The chain is built from TRBV20-1 and TRBJ2-3; no firm D call. The V gene's germline CDR1 is DFQATT and CDR2 SNEGSKA (reference sequence). Trimming removed 2 bases from V and 5 bases from J, with 14 bases in between. The CDR3 consists of 14 residues. The CDR3, as DNA: TGCAGTGCTAGACCTTATCGCCTCGGAGATACGCAGTATTTT. It codes for CSARPYRLGDTQYF.

This clonotype has at least ten counts. V is TRBV6-1 and J is TRBJ2-4; D perhaps matches TRBD1 (5 bases). This CDR3 region has 14 residues. Trimming removed 1 base at V and 4 bases at J, with 8 bases between. Per the germline V gene, CDR1 is MNHNS and CDR2 is SASEGT. The CDR3 sequence: CASSEGQSKNIQYF. CDR3 nucleotides: TGTGCCAGCAGTGAAGGACAGTCGAAAAACATTCAGTACTTC.

The sample holds a few counts of this clonotype. The rearrangement uses TRBV18 and TRBJ2-7; no reliable D call. Germline V CDR1 and CDR2: KGHSH, LQKENI. This CDR3 comprises 15 residues. V lost 4 bases and J lost 2, with 15 bases in between. The CDR3 region is CASSLLTVSTYEQYF. The DNA of the CDR3 is TGTGCCAGCTCACTTCTAACAGTCAGCACCTACGAGCAGTACTTC.

This clonotype occurred many times. A junction end diverges from the germline sequence, so it may reflect a read error. CDR3: CASSRQVPENPEAFF. CDR3 nucleotide sequence: TGTGCCAGCAGTCGACAGGTACCTGAGAACCCTGAAGCTTTCTTT. V usage is TRBV7-9 and J usage is TRBJ1-1, with a weak D call TRBD1 (6 bases). Germline values: CDR1 SEHNR, CDR2 FQNEAQ (reference sequence). This CDR3 contains 15 residues.

The chain uses TRBV7-9 and TRBJ2-1; D remains ambiguous. Deletions cut 5 bases from V and 6 bases from J, with 11 bases between. The CDR3 runs to 13 residues. Germline V lookup: CDR1 SEHNR, CDR2 FQNEAQ (reference sequence). Here the CDR3 DNA reads TGTGCCAGCAGCAGCCGGGCCCTCAATGAGCAGTTCTTC. Translating gives CASSSRALNEQFF. Looking up the rest from reference TRBV7-9 and TRBJ2-1 gives the full variable domain: DTGVSQNPRHKITKRGQNVTFRCDPISEHNRLYWYRQTLGQGPEFLTYFQNEAQLEKSRLLSDRFSAERPKGSFSTLEIQRTEQGDSAMYLCASSSRALNEQFFGPGTRLTVL.

This clonotype occurred many times. The chain carries TRBV28 and TRBJ2-2, with TRBD2 matching over 7 bases. Germline trimming cut 2 bases from V and 4 bases from J; bases unmatched to any gene: 13. From germline, CDR1 is MDHEN and CDR2 SYDVKM. The CDR3 is 18 amino acids. The chain's CDR3 is CASSLVLGGGSGTGELFF. Here the CDR3 DNA reads TGTGCCAGCAGTTTAGTCCTTGGCGGGGGATCGGGCACCGGGGAGCTGTTTTTT.

Only a few counts were recorded for this clonotype. V gene TRBV5-6 combines with J gene TRBJ1-1; D possibly corresponds to TRBD1 (5 bases). The CDR3 runs to 13 residues. The V gene lost 0 bases and the J gene lost 6 bases, with 9 bases spanning the gap. CDR1 and CDR2 (germline): SGHDT, YYEEEE. CDR3 coding DNA: TGTGCCAGCAGCTTGGATCAGGGACCTGAAGCTTTCTTT. Its translation: CASSLDQGPEAFF.

In its sample, this clonotype was seen many times. The chain is built from TRBV7-6 and TRBJ1-1, with D unclear. Looked up from germline, CDR1 is SGHVS and CDR2 is FNYEAQ. Trimming cost V 5 bases and J 3 bases, with 16 bases left between them. The CDR3 extends over 15 amino acids. CDR3: CASSLRPGGDTEAFF. DNA for the CDR3: TGTGCCAGCAGCCTCCGGCCCGGCGGGGACACTGAAGCTTTCTTT.

This chain connects TRBV9 to TRBJ2-7; D may be TRBD2 (6 bases). The germline gives CDR1 SGDLS, CDR2 YYNGEE. The V and J ends lost 2 bases and 5 bases respectively, with 17 bases between them. This CDR3 has 15 residues. The CDR3 DNA reads as TGTGCCAGCAGCGTGAGCGGGCTGGCCAGCGACGAGCAGTACTTC. Translated: CASSVSGLASDEQYF.

The chain links TRBV7-2 to TRBJ2-4; TRBD2 aligns across 7 bases. Germline V CDR1 and CDR2: SGHTA, FQGNSA. With 8 bases clipped from V and 3 bases from J, the junction kept 1 base outside the gene matches. The CDR3 runs 12 residues. In nucleotides, the CDR3 is TGTGCCAGCGCGGGGGACAAAAACATTCAGTACTTC. Encoded protein: CASAGDKNIQYF.

This clonotype was picked up a small number of times. The V and J genes are TRBV7-9 and TRBJ2-2, with D possibly matching TRBD2 (5 bases). Deletions cut 5 bases from V and 7 bases from J, with 8 bases between. The CDR3 contains 12 residues. The germline gives CDR1 SEHNR, CDR2 FQNEAQ (reference sequence). The CDR3 loop reads CASSRAVGELFF. The DNA of the CDR3 is TGTGCCAGCAGCCGAGCGGTCGGGGAGCTGTTTTTT.

This clonotype was detected many times. J is TRBJ2-3 and V is TRBV7-6, with a weak D call TRBD2 (5 bases). The CDR3 has 14 residues. The germline V gene encodes CDR1 SGHVS and CDR2 FNYEAQ. V was cut by 2 bases and J by 3 bases, with 9 bases left in between. The CDR3 protein is CASSLRTRTDTQYF. In DNA, the CDR3 is TGTGCCAGCAGCTTAAGGACTCGGACAGATACGCAGTATTTT.

In this sample, this clonotype turned up many times. CDR3 nucleotide sequence: TGCGCCAGCAGCTCAAAGACAGGGCTGAACACTGAAGCTTTCTTT. Protein product: CASSSKTGLNTEAFF. The genes are TRBV4-3 and TRBJ1-1, with TRBD1 matching 7 bases. The ends lost 5 bases at V and 0 bases at J; junction bases unmatched: 6. Germline lookup yields CDR1 LGHNA and CDR2 YSLEER. The CDR3 has 15 amino acids.

The table lists this clonotype with many counts. The rearrangement links TRBV6-4 to TRBJ1-5; weak D call: TRBD1 (6 bases). Trimming left V 3 bases short and J 1 base short, with 13 bases between. Germline lookup yields CDR1 MRHNA and CDR2 SNTAGT. CDR3 length: 16 residues. This CDR3 is CASSEPQGPSNQPQHF. The CDR3, as DNA: TGTGCCAGCAGTGAGCCCCAGGGGCCGAGCAATCAGCCCCAGCATTTT.

This clonotype was observed many times. The rearrangement links TRBV20-1 to TRBJ2-1, with 7 bases fitting TRBD1. The CDR3 has 14 residues. Germline V gives CDR1 DFQATT, CDR2 SNEGSKA (reference sequence). Germline trimming cut 3 bases from V and 2 bases from J; bases unmatched to any gene: 4. The CDR3 DNA reads TGCAGTGCTAGTGGGGACAGAGCCTACAATGAGCAGTTCTTC. It codes for CSASGDRAYNEQFF.